The present entry profiles one T cell receptor (beta chain) with its context. Its cognate antigen is unknown. PCR employed 60 Vbeta and 13 Jbeta primers. This table comes from immunoSEQ multiplex PCR, and its TCRdb copy is limited to in-frame clones, with some not included. The sample shows around 140,000 clones, approximately 80% of them seen only once. This specimen belongs to a study of cytomegalovirus exposure and HLA in healthy donors. The junction had 3 bases not matched to a gene; V was cut back by 0 bases and J by 4 bases. In germline, CDR1 is SGHRS, CDR2 YFSETQ. CDR3 length: 15 amino acids. Study-wide results and limits: Reportedly, a later analysis found an Asian-associated ancestry cluster had fewer N-insertions than the approximately 700-donor mean. An analysis done earlier found most TCR beta V segments productive about 87% or about 30% of the time.

V is TRBV5-1 and J is TRBJ2-7, with 11 bases that match TRBD2. This TCR was sampled from a man aged 35-49 years in good health and CMV-seronegative. The sample was PBMCs. In DNA, the CDR3 is TGCGCCAGCAGCTTGGGACTAGCGGGAATATACGAGCAGTACTTC. It encodes CASSLGLAGIYEQYF.